This is a list of T cell receptor beta chains from one sample in a study of technical replicates of blood from several donors. Clones were sequenced by immunoSEQ multiplex PCR, and TCRdb holds only the in-frame ones, with some missing. The data contain 67,000 or so clones, just under 95% of them singletons. Sequencing was carried out using T cells isolated from PBMCs. Source of these receptors: a human donor in good health. CDR3s include the opening cysteine and the closing phenylalanine or tryptophan. The D gene is left open where the match is weak. Clone size is shown for a subset of rows, as once, few, many or a class of expanded clone.

D gene	clone size	V gene	CDR3 length	J gene	CDR3 protein	CDR3 DNA
-	-	TRBV4-1	14	TRBJ2-7	CASSQVTSSYEQYF	TGCGCCAGCAGCCAGGTCACGAGCTCCTACGAGCAGTACTTC
TRBD1	few	TRBV13	14	TRBJ2-2	CASAGTGRTGELFF	TGTGCCAGTGCCGGGACAGGGCGTACCGGGGAGCTGTTTTTT
-	-	TRBV5-4	14	TRBJ2-5	CASSLSPGGETQYF	TGTGCCAGCAGCTTGTCTCCGGGTGGAGAGACCCAGTACTTC
-	-	TRBV6-5	15	TRBJ2-3	CASSYSVFETDTQYF	TGTGCCAGCAGTTACAGCGTGTTCGAAACAGATACGCAGTATTTT
TRBD1	-	TRBV9	13	TRBJ2-5	CASSAQGAGTQYF	TGTGCCAGCAGCGCGCAGGGGGCTGGGACCCAGTACTTC
-	-	TRBV21-1	12	TRBJ1-2	CASSRGHAPRFF	TGTGCCAGCAGCAGAGGGCATGCCCCACGGTTCTTC
-	-	TRBV14	13	TRBJ1-2	CASSQELDYGYTF	TGTGCCAGCAGCCAAGAACTTGACTATGGCTACACCTTC
-	-	TRBV19	14	TRBJ2-7	CASSWGVESYEQYF	TGTGCCAGTAGTTGGGGAGTTGAGTCCTACGAGCAGTACTTC
-	-	TRBV5-1	16	TRBJ2-1	CASSPTGTPTYNEQFF	TGCGCCAGCAGCCCGACCGGGACACCGACCTACAATGAGCAGTTCTTC
-	-	TRBV5-4	12	TRBJ2-7	CASSWGGHEQYF	TGTGCCAGCAGTTGGGGGGGCCACGAGCAGTACTTC
-	-	TRBV5-4	17	TRBJ2-7	CASSQKTQNGSPYEQYF	TGTGCCAGCAGCCAAAAAACCCAGAACGGGTCGCCCTACGAGCAGTACTTC
TRBD1	-	TRBV6-4	15	TRBJ2-1	CASSETGFSYNEQFF	TGTGCCAGCAGCGAGACAGGGTTCTCCTACAATGAGCAGTTCTTC
-	-	TRBV11-2	13	TRBJ2-1	CASSLARGSEQFF	TGTGCCAGCAGCTTAGCTAGGGGTAGTGAGCAGTTCTTC
-	-	TRBV9	15	TRBJ2-7	CASSVDGRGVHEQYF	TGTGCCAGCAGCGTAGACGGCAGAGGAGTCCACGAGCAGTACTTC
TRBD2	-	TRBV7-2	16	TRBJ2-1	CASSMTSGTLGNEQFF	TGTGCCAGCAGCATGACTAGCGGGACCCTTGGGAATGAGCAGTTCTTC
TRBD2	-	TRBV9	15	TRBJ2-5	CASSAGTSVGETQYF	TGTGCCAGCAGCGCAGGGACTAGCGTGGGAGAGACCCAGTACTTC
TRBD1	-	TRBV19	12	TRBJ2-4	CASSPGQQIQYF	TGTGCCAGTAGTCCGGGACAGCAAATTCAGTACTTC
TRBD2	-	TRBV2	15	TRBJ2-1	CASRRVAGSYNEQFF	TGTGCCAGCAGAAGGGTAGCGGGATCCTACAATGAGCAGTTCTTC
TRBD1	-	TRBV2	17	TRBJ1-2	CASSEAKGGQANYGYTF	TGTGCCAGCAGTGAAGCAAAAGGGGGACAGGCTAACTATGGCTACACCTTC
-	-	TRBV27	14	TRBJ1-1	CASSFSRANTEAFF	TGTGCCAGCAGTTTTAGTCGAGCGAACACTGAAGCTTTCTTT
TRBD2	-	TRBV19	14	TRBJ2-5	CATGLAGFQETQYF	TGTGCCACCGGACTAGCGGGCTTCCAAGAGACCCAGTACTTC
TRBD1	-	TRBV2	14	TRBJ2-1	CASSKDRALSEQFF	TGTGCCAGCAGTAAGGACAGGGCCCTCAGTGAGCAGTTCTTC
TRBD1	-	TRBV15	16	TRBJ2-7	CATSRDRGPSSYEQYF	TGTGCCACCAGCAGGGACAGGGGACCCTCCTCCTACGAGCAGTACTTC
-	-	TRBV9	16	TRBJ2-7	CASSVDGSGLSYEQYF	TGTGCCAGCAGCGTAGACGGTAGCGGCCTCTCCTACGAGCAGTACTTC
-	-	TRBV7-9	16	TRBJ2-1	CASSLAETSHGNEQFF	TGTGCCAGCAGCTTAGCGGAGACTAGTCATGGCAATGAGCAGTTCTTC
-	-	TRBV27	13	TRBJ2-1	CASSLAAAGEQFF	TGTGCCAGCAGTTTGGCCGCCGCGGGTGAGCAGTTCTTC
-	-	TRBV5-5	12	TRBJ1-2	CASSSGDYGYTF	TGTGCCAGCAGCTCAGGCGACTATGGCTACACCTTC
-	-	TRBV2	12	TRBJ2-7	CASSWADTEQYF	TGTGCCAGCTCATGGGCTGATACCGAGCAGTACTTC
-	-	TRBV2	15	TRBJ2-2	CASGEFGQYTGELFF	TGTGCCAGCGGAGAGTTCGGACAGTACACCGGGGAGCTGTTTTTT
-	-	TRBV29-1	13	TRBJ2-7	CSVVTSSSYEQYF	TGCAGCGTTGTAACTAGCTCGTCCTACGAGCAGTACTTC
-	-	TRBV7-2	16	TRBJ2-1	CASSLVVATQYNEQFF	TGTGCCAGCAGCTTAGTTGTCGCGACACAATACAATGAGCAGTTCTTC
-	-	TRBV30	11	TRBJ1-1	CANRRTVEAFF	TGTGCAAACAGACGGACTGTAGAAGCTTTCTTT
-	-	TRBV7-2	16	TRBJ1-5	CASSFDSGYSNQPQHF	TGTGCCAGCAGCTTTGATTCAGGGTATAGCAATCAGCCCCAGCATTTT
TRBD2	-	TRBV10-3	15	TRBJ2-7	CAISESPSGRGEQYF	TGTGCCATCAGTGAGTCACCTAGCGGGAGGGGCGAGCAGTACTTC
TRBD2	-	TRBV7-2	15	TRBJ2-7	CASSLESGSPYEQYF	TGTGCCAGCAGCTTAGAGAGCGGGAGTCCCTACGAGCAGTACTTC
TRBD2	-	TRBV6-1	14	TRBJ2-3	CASGPRESRDTQYF	TGTGCCAGCGGCCCGCGGGAGTCTAGAGATACGCAGTATTTT
TRBD1	-	TRBV9	14	TRBJ2-1	CASSIGTGRNEQFF	TGTGCCAGCAGCATCGGGACAGGGAGAAATGAGCAGTTCTTC
-	once	TRBV5-1	16	TRBJ2-1	CASSLTQTYSYNEQFF	TGCGCCAGCAGCTTGACACAGACATACTCCTACAATGAGCAGTTCTTC
TRBD1	-	TRBV27	16	TRBJ1-2	CASSFGRTGGNYGYTF	TGTGCCAGCAGTTTCGGAAGGACAGGCGGGAACTATGGCTACACCTTC
-	-	TRBV9	14	TRBJ1-1	CASSVLSRGTEAFF	TGTGCCAGCAGCGTACTCAGTCGGGGGACTGAAGCTTTCTTT
-	few	TRBV30	12	TRBJ1-1	CAWSVGSTEAFF	TGTGCCTGGAGTGTAGGGAGCACTGAAGCTTTCTTT
TRBD2	-	TRBV5-6	15	TRBJ2-5	CASSLSGSGGETQYF	TGTGCCAGCAGCTTGAGCGGGAGTGGGGGTGAGACCCAGTACTTC
-	-	TRBV27	15	TRBJ2-7	CASSPVQGVLLEQYF	TGTGCCAGCAGCCCTGTCCAAGGGGTCTTACTCGAGCAGTACTTC
-	few	TRBV9	15	TRBJ1-1	CASSVGRGGNTEAFF	TGTGCCAGCAGCGTAGGTAGGGGAGGGAACACTGAAGCTTTCTTT
-	-	TRBV19	18	TRBJ1-5	CASSIDGGSPYSNQPQHF	TGTGCCAGTAGTATAGATGGAGGCAGCCCATATAGCAATCAGCCCCAGCATTTT
-	-	TRBV4-2	15	TRBJ2-3	CASSASELSTDTQYF	TGTGCCAGCAGCGCTAGCGAACTTAGCACAGATACGCAGTATTTT
-	-	TRBV9	15	TRBJ2-7	CASSVPLARSNEQYF	TGTGCCAGCAGCGTTCCGCTAGCGAGGTCGAACGAGCAGTACTTC
-	-	TRBV28	13	TRBJ1-2	CASRRNPRNGYTF	TGTGCCAGCAGGAGAAACCCGAGGAATGGCTACACCTTC
-	-	TRBV2	13	TRBJ2-7	CASTLGLSYEQYF	TGTGCCAGCACCCTGGGGCTCTCCTACGAGCAGTACTTC
TRBD1	-	TRBV5-6	14	TRBJ2-7	CASSLGQGLYEQYF	TGTGCCAGCAGCCTAGGACAGGGGCTCTACGAGCAGTACTTC
TRBD2	-	TRBV4-1	14	TRBJ2-7	CASSLTSGAYEQYF	TGCGCCAGCAGCCTTACTAGCGGGGCCTACGAGCAGTACTTC
TRBD1	-	TRBV5-1	15	TRBJ1-1	CASSLAGTGWTEAFF	TGCGCCAGCAGCTTGGCCGGGACAGGGTGGACTGAAGCTTTCTTT
TRBD2	-	TRBV7-7	16	TRBJ2-5	CASSRLAGGPQETQYF	TGTGCCAGCAGCCGGCTAGCGGGAGGTCCCCAAGAGACCCAGTACTTC
-	-	TRBV6-4	15	TRBJ2-1	CASSDSSGSYNEQFF	TGTGCCAGCAGTGACTCTAGCGGCTCCTACAATGAGCAGTTCTTC
TRBD1	-	TRBV18	15	TRBJ1-5	CASSQGTGLDQPQHF	TGTGCCAGCTCCCAAGGGACAGGGTTGGATCAGCCCCAGCATTTT
TRBD1	-	TRBV9	20	TRBJ1-4	CASSGTGPEPGSEFNEKLFF	TGTGCCAGCAGCGGGACAGGGCCAGAACCCGGGTCTGAGTTTAATGAAAAACTGTTTTTT